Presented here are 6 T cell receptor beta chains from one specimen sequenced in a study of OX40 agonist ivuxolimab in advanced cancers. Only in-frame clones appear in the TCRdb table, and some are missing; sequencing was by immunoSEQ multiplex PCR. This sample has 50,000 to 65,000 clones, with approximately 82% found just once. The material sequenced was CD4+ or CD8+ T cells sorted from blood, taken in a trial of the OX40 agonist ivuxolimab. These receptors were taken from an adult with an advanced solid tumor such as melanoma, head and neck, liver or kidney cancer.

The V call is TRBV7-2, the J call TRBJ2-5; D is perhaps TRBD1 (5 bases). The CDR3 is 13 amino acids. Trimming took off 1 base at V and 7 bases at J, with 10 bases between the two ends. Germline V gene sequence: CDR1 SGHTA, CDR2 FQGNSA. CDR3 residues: CASSLEGAGTQYF. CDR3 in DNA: TGTGCCAGCAGCTTAGAAGGGGCCGGGACCCAGTACTTC.

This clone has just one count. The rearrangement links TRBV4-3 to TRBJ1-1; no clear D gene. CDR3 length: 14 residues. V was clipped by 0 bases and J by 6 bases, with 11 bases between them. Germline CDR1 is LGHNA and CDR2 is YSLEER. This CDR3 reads CASSQELFGAEAFF. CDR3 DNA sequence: TGCGCCAGCAGCCAAGAACTGTTTGGGGCTGAAGCTTTCTTT.

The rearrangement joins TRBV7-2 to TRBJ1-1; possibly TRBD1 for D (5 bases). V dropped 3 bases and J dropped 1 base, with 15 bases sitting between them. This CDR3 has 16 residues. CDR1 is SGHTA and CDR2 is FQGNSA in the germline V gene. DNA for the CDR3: TGTGCCAGCAGCTTGGCCGGGGTCCAGGGGAACACTGAAGCTTTCTTT. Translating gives CASSLAGVQGNTEAFF.

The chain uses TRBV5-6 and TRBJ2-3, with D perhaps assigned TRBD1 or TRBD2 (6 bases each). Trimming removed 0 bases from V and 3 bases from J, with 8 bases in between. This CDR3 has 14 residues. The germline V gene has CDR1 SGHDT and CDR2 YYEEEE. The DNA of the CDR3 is TGTGCCAGCAGCTTGGGAGGGGGGACAGATACGCAGTATTTT. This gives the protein CASSLGGGTDTQYF.

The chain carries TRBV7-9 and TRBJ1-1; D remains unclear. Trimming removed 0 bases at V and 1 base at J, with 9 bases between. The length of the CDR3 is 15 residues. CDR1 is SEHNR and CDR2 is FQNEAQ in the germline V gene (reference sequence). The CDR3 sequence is CASSLALTENTEAFF. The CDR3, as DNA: TGTGCCAGCAGCTTAGCCCTAACAGAGAACACTGAAGCTTTCTTT.

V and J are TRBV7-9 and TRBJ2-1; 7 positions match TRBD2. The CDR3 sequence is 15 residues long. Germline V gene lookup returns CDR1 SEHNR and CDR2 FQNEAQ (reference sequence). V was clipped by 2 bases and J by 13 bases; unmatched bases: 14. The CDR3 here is CASSLTGGRQRRQFF. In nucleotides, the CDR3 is TGTGCCAGCAGCTTAACGGGGGGTCGCCAACGCCGACAGTTCTTC. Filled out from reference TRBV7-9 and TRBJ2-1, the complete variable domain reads DTGVSQNPRHKITKRGQNVTFRCDPISEHNRLYWYRQTLGQGPEFLTYFQNEAQLEKSRLLSDRFSAERPKGSFSTLEIQRTEQGDSAMYLCASSLTGGRQRRQFFGPGTRLTVL.